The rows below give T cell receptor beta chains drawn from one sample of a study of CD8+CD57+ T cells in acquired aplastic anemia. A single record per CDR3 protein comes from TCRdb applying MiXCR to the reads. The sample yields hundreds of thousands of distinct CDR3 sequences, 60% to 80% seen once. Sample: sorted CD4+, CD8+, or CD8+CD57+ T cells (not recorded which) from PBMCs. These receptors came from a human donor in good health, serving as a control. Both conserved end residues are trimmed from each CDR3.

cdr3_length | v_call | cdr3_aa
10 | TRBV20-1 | SARGVKETQY
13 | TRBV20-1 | SASRGASEHTEAF
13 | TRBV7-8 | ASSLDRASNSPLY
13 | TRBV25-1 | ASSFLRGGGNAQF
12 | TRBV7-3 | ASSLGRGGTEAF
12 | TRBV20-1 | SAFSSGGAHTQY
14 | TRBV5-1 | ASSWAGGESSYEQY
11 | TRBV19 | ASSPSGGNTQY
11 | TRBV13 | ASRIGVESPLH
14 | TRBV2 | ASSEDREETGNTIY
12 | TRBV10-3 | AISLQGWGSPAF